Below, one T cell receptor beta chain is given with its context. These data originate in a study of neoadjuvant anti-PD-1 for oral cavity cancer. Study summary: Around day 43, patients without progression received a fourth nivolumab dose before surgery.

Trimming stripped 2 bases from V and 0 bases from J, with 7 bases between. Germline CDR1 MNHNS, CDR2 SASEGT. CDR3 length equals 14 residues. Clones were sequenced by immunoSEQ multiplex PCR, and TCRdb holds only the in-frame ones, with some missing. The data contain around 17,000 clones, under 75% of them singletons. The receptor was derived from a person between 40 and 80 years old with oral cavity squamous cell carcinoma. J is TRBJ1-1 and V is TRBV6-1; perhaps TRBD1 as D (5 bases). Sequencing was performed on PBMCs, taken before nivolumab (anti-PD-1) treatment. The CDR3 nucleotides read TGTGCCAGCAGTGAAAGCAGGGTGAACACTGAAGCTTTCTTT. This translates into CASSESRVNTEAFF.